One and the same sample provided the 32 T cell receptor beta chains below, sequenced in a study of early T cells in non-severe SARS-CoV-2 infection. Each CDR3 protein is one row after TCRdb ran MiXCR on the 5' RACE reads. The sample carries about 50,000 distinct CDR3 sequences, approximately 10% recorded once. Sequences were obtained from whole blood. The receptors come from an adult who was a healthcare worker with PCR-confirmed SARS-CoV-2 infection or an uninfected control (not recorded which).

This clonotype was seen many times. V is TRBV7-9 and J is TRBJ2-4; 7 nucleotides match TRBD1. V trimming: 5 bases; J trimming: 0 bases; junction bases outside the gene matches: 10. From germline, CDR1 is SEHNR and CDR2 FQNEAQ (reference sequence). The CDR3 spans 17 residues. Here the CDR3 reads CASSPTTGVRAKNIQYF. Written as DNA, the CDR3 is TGTGCCAGCAGCCCAACCACAGGGGTCCGAGCCAAAAACATTCAGTACTTC.

V is TRBV14 and J is TRBJ2-2; D could derive from TRBD1 or TRBD2 (6 bases each). The V and J ends lost 3 bases and 5 bases respectively, with 19 bases between them. Germline-derived CDR1 and CDR2 are SGHDN and FVKESK. This CDR3 is built from 17 residues. The CDR3 DNA is TGTGCCAGCAGCCAGCTAAACGGGGGCGCTTGGACCGGGGAGCTGTTTTTT. This codes for CASSQLNGGAWTGELFF.

Regarding this clonotype: Being one base from a much bigger clone, this may be a read error. V gene TRBV6-5 combines with J gene TRBJ2-2, with 7 bases aligning to TRBD1. After removal of 5 bases from V and 0 bases from J, the junction contained 6 bases not matched to a gene. Germline V lookup: CDR1 MNHEY, CDR2 SVGAGI. This CDR3 contains 16 residues. For the CDR3, the DNA is TGTGCCAGCAGTAGGCAGGGGGTGACGAACACCGGGGAGCTGTTTTTT. Translation gives CASSRQGVTNTGELFF.

This clonotype has ten or more counts. The chain recombines TRBV29-1 with TRBJ1-1; 11 bases map to TRBD1. CDR1 and CDR2 (germline): SQVTM, ANQGSEA. The CDR3 is 13 amino acids. V was pared by 4 bases and J by 4 bases, with 2 bases of the junction left unmatched. The CDR3 bases are TGCAGCGTTGTAGGACAGGGGGCCACTGAAGCTTTCTTT. The encoded protein is CSVVGQGATEAFF.

At least ten counts were recorded for this clonotype. The chain employs TRBV7-8 and TRBJ2-1; 10 nucleotides align to TRBD1. CDR1 and CDR2 from the germline V gene are SGHVS and FQNEAQ. The CDR3 loop spans 17 amino acids. The J segment lost 5 bases and the V segment lost 3 bases, leaving 10 bases of the junction unmatched. Here the CDR3 DNA reads TGTGCCAGCAGCTTGCCTAGGGGACAGGGGATAAACAATGAGCAGTTCTTC. Encoded protein: CASSLPRGQGINNEQFF.

This clonotype was detected ten times or more. The chain employs TRBV29-1 and TRBJ2-2; D may be TRBD1 (6 bases). The CDR3 length is 13 residues. V was shortened by 3 bases and J by 6 bases, with 11 bases between the two germline ends. The germline V gene encodes CDR1 SQVTM and CDR2 ANQGSEA. The CDR3 DNA follows: TGCAGCGTTGACAGGGACAAGGCCGGGGAGCTGTTTTTT. Translation: CSVDRDKAGELFF.

This chain uses TRBV7-8 with TRBJ2-7; D may be TRBD1 or TRBD2 (6 bases each). This CDR3 region has 15 residues. CDR1 and CDR2 (germline): SGHVS, FQNEAQ. V shed 5 bases and J shed 0 bases, with 14 bases lying between them. CDR3 nucleotides: TGTGCCAGCAGCAGAATAGGGGGGACCTCCTACGAGCAGTACTTC. It translates to CASSRIGGTSYEQYF.

This clonotype was counted many times. The chain uses TRBV20-1 and TRBJ1-1; 8 bases fit TRBD1. This CDR3 spans 14 amino acids. V lost 6 bases to trimming and J lost 1 base; unmatched junction nucleotides: 7. CDR1 is DFQATT and CDR2 is SNEGSKA in the germline V gene (reference sequence). The CDR3 nucleotides read TGCAGTGCAACCAACAGGGGGTGGAACACTGAAGCTTTCTTT. This codes for CSATNRGWNTEAFF.

This clonotype appeared once. Being one base from a much bigger clone, this may be a read error. The chain couples TRBV25-1 to TRBJ2-7; D is uncertain. Germline CDR1 and CDR2: MGHDK and SYGVNS. Trimming shortened V by 8 bases and J by 3 bases, and 14 bases separated the two germline ends. The CDR3 is 13 residues long. As DNA, the CDR3 is TGTGCCAGCCGGAGAGCCCTACTCTACGAGCAGTACTTC. Its protein is CASRRALLYEQYF.

The V gene is TRBV7-3, the J gene TRBJ1-1, with D possibly matching TRBD1 (6 bases). There are 16 residues in the CDR3. The V gene lost 0 bases and the J gene lost 0 bases, with 11 bases spanning the gap. Germline CDR1 SGHTA, CDR2 FQGTGA. The CDR3 spells CASSLTGGPMNTEAFF. CDR3 nucleotides: TGTGCCAGCAGCTTAACCGGGGGGCCGATGAACACTGAAGCTTTCTTT.

This clonotype was observed at least ten times. The J gene is TRBJ1-1, the V gene TRBV24-1; no firm D call. V gave up 2 bases and J gave up 11 bases, with 14 bases separating them. This CDR3 has 13 amino acids. Germline V CDR1 and CDR2: KGHDR, SFDVKD. CDR3 in DNA: TGTGCCACCAGTGATTGGACGGGCAGTCAGGCTTTCTTT. It yields the protein CATSDWTGSQAFF.

This clonotype was seen a handful of times. The genes are TRBV20-1 and TRBJ2-2; D might be TRBD2 (6 bases). The CDR3 length is 16 residues. The V gene's germline CDR1 is DFQATT and CDR2 SNEGSKA (reference sequence). The germline V and J ends were trimmed by 3 bases and 0 bases, with 14 bases remaining between them. CDR3 coding DNA: TGCAGTGCTAGCTCGGCCCCGGGGGCGAACACCGGGGAGCTGTTTTTT. Its protein is CSASSAPGANTGELFF.

The table lists this clonotype with a few counts. This chain joins TRBV11-2 and TRBJ1-3, with D hard to call. V was cut by 3 bases and J by 6 bases, with 6 bases left in between. CDR3 length: 12 amino acids. CDR1 SGHAT and CDR2 FQNNGV come from the germline V gene. The CDR3 region is CASSFWENTIYF. CDR3 sequence (DNA): TGTGCCAGCAGCTTCTGGGAAAACACCATATATTTT.

This sequence joins TRBV30 and TRBJ2-1, with 8 bases matching TRBD2. The junction had 3 bases not matched to a gene; V was cut back by 2 bases and J by 3 bases. This CDR3 region has 14 residues. Germline loops: CDR1 GTSNPN, CDR2 SVGIG (reference sequence). CDR3 protein: CAWSRLAYYNEQFF. Written as DNA, the CDR3 is TGTGCCTGGAGTAGACTAGCGTACTACAATGAGCAGTTCTTC.

The sample holds a few counts of this clonotype. The chain has TRBV5-8 and TRBJ2-3; D uncertain. Germline values: CDR1 SGHTS, CDR2 YDEGEE. The CDR3 totals 14 residues. Trimming pared 0 bases from V and 2 bases from J, leaving 7 bases between. The CDR3 protein is CASSLGSFTDTQYF. As DNA, the CDR3 is TGTGCCAGCAGCTTGGGGTCGTTCACAGATACGCAGTATTTT.

In this sample, this clonotype turned up a few times. As DNA, the CDR3 is TGCAGTGCTAGAGATCAGGGTAGTACTAGCACAGATACGCAGTATTTT. Residues: CSARDQGSTSTDTQYF. The rearrangement uses TRBV20-1 and TRBJ2-3; possible D gene TRBD1, 5 bases. Trimming removed 0 bases from V and 0 bases from J, with 13 bases in between. Germline CDR1 DFQATT, CDR2 SNEGSKA (reference sequence). The CDR3 is 16 residues long.

This clonotype has a handful of counts. CDR3 protein: CAWSVGQGSADTQYF. As DNA, the CDR3 is TGTGCCTGGAGTGTCGGGCAGGGAAGCGCAGATACGCAGTATTTT. The rearrangement links TRBV30 to TRBJ2-3; D may be TRBD1 (5 bases). V was trimmed by 0 bases and J by 4 bases, leaving 14 bases between them. The length of the CDR3 is 15 residues. CDR1 GTSNPN and CDR2 SVGIG come from the germline V gene (reference sequence).

This sequence joins TRBV6-2 or TRBV6-3 and TRBJ1-5; TRBD1 is a possible D gene (5 bases). This CDR3 comprises 15 residues. Germline-derived CDR1 and CDR2 are MNHEY and SVGEGT. V lost 2 bases, J lost 1 base, and 9 bases lay in between. DNA for the CDR3: TGTGCCAGCAGTTACAGGGCAGGGAGCAATCAGCCCCAGCATTTT. Protein product: CASSYRAGSNQPQHF.

This clonotype has at least ten counts. The V gene is TRBV15, the J gene TRBJ1-1; D is ambiguous. Deletions cut 0 bases from V and 1 base from J, with 6 bases between. In germline, CDR1 is LNHNV, CDR2 YYDKDF (reference sequence). The CDR3 loop spans 14 amino acids. The CDR3 nucleotides read TGTGCCACCAGCAGAGAGCGGGGGAACACTGAAGCTTTCTTT. It yields the protein CATSRERGNTEAFF. The full variable domain, with the rest looked up from reference TRBV15 and TRBJ1-1, is DAMVIQNPRYQVTQFGKPVTLSCSQTLNHNVMYWYQQKSSQAPKLLFHYYDKDFNNEADTPDNFQSRRPNTSFCFLDIRSPGLGDTAMYLCATSRERGNTEAFFGQGTRLTVV.

This clonotype was found many times. The genes are TRBV6-6 and TRBJ1-1; TRBD1 is a possible D gene (6 bases). Between the trimmed V and J ends, which lost 8 bases and 5 bases, there was a span of 21 bases. Germline V CDR1 and CDR2: MNHNY, SVGAGI (reference sequence). The CDR3 has 15 amino acids. The CDR3 DNA is TGTGCCAGCTGGGATTCCAGGGGTGCGTGGACTGAAGCTTTCTTT. Translating gives CASWDSRGAWTEAFF.

There are a few counts of this clonotype. This rearrangement joins TRBV3-1 to TRBJ2-3; D is uncertain. CDR1 LGHDT and CDR2 YNNKEL come from the germline V gene (reference sequence). The CDR3 loop spans 14 amino acids. Trimming cost V 2 bases and J 9 bases, with 15 bases left between them. CDR3 DNA sequence: TGTGCCAGCAGCCAAATGACGATAGGTGACACGCAGTATTTT. This codes for CASSQMTIGDTQYF.

This clonotype was seen many times. The gene calls are TRBV20-1 and TRBJ1-5; D is undetermined. CDR3 size: 13 residues. V was clipped by 1 base and J by 4 bases, with 8 bases between them. Germline V gives CDR1 DFQATT, CDR2 SNEGSKA (reference sequence). DNA for the CDR3: TGCAGTGCTAGAGCCGATTTTAATCAGCCCCAGCATTTT. Amino acid sequence: CSARADFNQPQHF.

The chain recombines TRBV20-1 with TRBJ2-3; tentatively, D is TRBD2 (5 bases). The CDR3 is made up of 16 amino acids. V was clipped by 5 bases and J by 1 base, with 19 bases between them. Germline V gene data show CDR1 as DFQATT and CDR2 as SNEGSKA (reference sequence). The CDR3 bases are TGCAGTGCTGAGGGTGGTTTGAGCGGAGGCACAGATACGCAGTATTTT. Translation gives CSAEGGLSGGTDTQYF.

V usage is TRBV7-2 and J usage is TRBJ1-4; 8 positions agree with TRBD1. The CDR3 runs 13 residues. V was clipped by 7 bases and J by 7 bases; unmatched bases: 5. Germline-derived CDR1 and CDR2 are SGHTA and FQGNSA. The CDR3 nucleotides read TGTGCCAGCACCTCAGGGGGCTTTGAAAAACTGTTTTTT. The encoded protein is CASTSGGFEKLFF.

This clonotype was detected only a few times. The rearrangement joins TRBV21-1 to TRBJ1-3. TRBV21-1 is marked as a pseudogene. The CDR3 runs to 14 residues. CDR3 nucleotide sequence: TGTGCCAGCAGCAAAGTGGCAGCGGCAAACACCATATATTTT. It codes for CASSKVAAANTIYF.

This clonotype was picked up many times. The CDR3 DNA reads TGCAGTGCTAGATCGGAGGCGGGAGAAAGCTACGAGCAGTACTTC. Translating gives CSARSEAGESYEQYF. The chain is built from TRBV20-1 and TRBJ2-7, with 7 bases that match TRBD2. The J segment lost 3 bases and the V segment lost 2 bases, leaving 10 bases of the junction unmatched. Germline V lookup: CDR1 DFQATT, CDR2 SNEGSKA (reference sequence). There are 15 residues in the CDR3.

This clonotype came up many times. The chain has TRBV7-3 and TRBJ2-3, with D possibly TRBD2 on 6 matching bases. The V and J ends lost 2 bases and 1 base respectively, with 10 bases between them. CDR3 size: 15 residues. Germline lookup yields CDR1 SGHTA and CDR2 FQGTGA. CDR3 protein: CASSLGTLRTDTQYF. The CDR3 bases are TGTGCCAGCAGCTTAGGGACTCTCCGCACAGATACGCAGTATTTT. Complete variable domain (other parts from reference TRBV7-3 and TRBJ2-3): GAGVSQTPSNKVTEKGKYVELRCDPISGHTALYWYRQSLGQGPEFLIYFQGTGAADDSGLPNDRFFAVRPEGSVSTLKIQRTERGDSAVYLCASSLGTLRTDTQYFGPGTRLTVL.

The chain links TRBV3-1 to TRBJ2-7; a possible D gene is TRBD2 (5 bases). The CDR3 contains 14 residues. Trimming left V 0 bases short and J 2 bases short, with 8 bases between. Germline CDR1 LGHDT, CDR2 YNNKEL (reference sequence). CDR3 region: CASSQDPGTYEQYF. CDR3 coding DNA: TGTGCCAGCAGCCAAGATCCGGGGACCTACGAGCAGTACTTC.

This clonotype came up many times. The chain uses TRBV11-2 and TRBJ1-1; 10 nucleotides line up with TRBD1. The CDR3 is made up of 16 amino acids. Germline CDR1 is SGHAT and CDR2 is FQNNGV. V was pared by 5 bases and J by 1 base, with 7 bases of the junction left unmatched. DNA for the CDR3: TGTGCCAGCAGCCGAGGACAGGGGGGATGGAACACTGAAGCTTTCTTT. Its protein is CASSRGQGGWNTEAFF.

This clonotype was detected ten times or more. V usage is TRBV18 and J usage is TRBJ2-7; 10 positions agree with TRBD2. Germline loops: CDR1 KGHSH, CDR2 LQKENI. This CDR3 region has 16 residues. V gave up 3 bases and J gave up 7 bases; unmatched junction bases: 12. In DNA, the CDR3 is TGTGCCAGCTCACCTAACGTCCTCGGAGCGGGAGGGGAGCAGTACTTC. Protein: CASSPNVLGAGGEQYF.

The chain carries TRBV19 and TRBJ2-1; D gene ambiguous. Germline V gene lookup returns CDR1 LNHDA and CDR2 SQIVND (reference sequence). The CDR3 is made up of 13 amino acids. V dropped 8 bases and J dropped 7 bases, with 15 bases sitting between them. CDR3 protein: CASCPDHGNEQFF. CDR3 sequence (DNA): TGTGCCAGTTGCCCTGATCACGGGAATGAGCAGTTCTTC.

Points on this clonotype: Just one base apart from a much larger clone, this may be a read error. The J gene is TRBJ1-4, the V gene TRBV11-2, with no clear D. V lost 3 bases and J lost 0, with 2 bases in between. Germline loops: CDR1 SGHAT, CDR2 FQNNGV. The CDR3 sequence is 13 residues long. CDR3 residues: CASSLSTNEKLFF. In DNA, the CDR3 is TGTGCCAGCAGCTTGTCAACTAATGAAAAACTGTTTTTT. The full variable domain, its missing parts supplied by reference TRBV11-2 and TRBJ1-4, is EAGVAQSPRYKIIEKRQSVAFWCNPISGHATLYWYQQILGQGPKLLIQFQNNGVVDDSQLPKDRFSAERLKGVDSTLKIQPAKLEDSAVYLCASSLSTNEKLFFGSGTQLSVL.